This T cell receptor delta chain was sequenced during a study of Vδ1+ human thymocytes. This CDR3 region has 16 residues. Germline assignment: CDR1 TSWWSYY and CDR2 QGS. The template was reverse-transcribed extracted RNA. Multiplex PCR used pooled V-gene forward primers and a constant-region reverse primer to amplify CDR3s. TCRdb re-called the multiplex PCR reads with CATT. The table shows about 75,000 delta-chain clones, with around 35% occurring only once. Thymocytes were sorted as CD3+ TCRVdelta1+ TCRVdelta2- after alphabeta T cell depletion. Study conclusions and caveats: Thymic TRG and TRD repertoires appeared highly polyclonal.

This clone has just one count. Its antigen remains unknown. Mismatch with germline at one junction end may stem from a read error. Sequencing input: Vdelta1+ gamma-delta thymocytes from the thymus. This sample's subset: FACS-sorted CD3+ TCRalphabeta- TCRVdelta1+ TCRVdelta2- thymocytes. The chain has TRDV1 and TRDJ1, with TRDD2 matching over 7 bases. The receptor was derived from a boy less than two years old who had congenital heart surgery. CDR3 nucleotide sequence: TGTGCTCTTGGGGCCGGCCTTCCTCCGTACACCGATAAACCCATCTTT. This sequence encodes CALGAGLPPYTDKPIF.